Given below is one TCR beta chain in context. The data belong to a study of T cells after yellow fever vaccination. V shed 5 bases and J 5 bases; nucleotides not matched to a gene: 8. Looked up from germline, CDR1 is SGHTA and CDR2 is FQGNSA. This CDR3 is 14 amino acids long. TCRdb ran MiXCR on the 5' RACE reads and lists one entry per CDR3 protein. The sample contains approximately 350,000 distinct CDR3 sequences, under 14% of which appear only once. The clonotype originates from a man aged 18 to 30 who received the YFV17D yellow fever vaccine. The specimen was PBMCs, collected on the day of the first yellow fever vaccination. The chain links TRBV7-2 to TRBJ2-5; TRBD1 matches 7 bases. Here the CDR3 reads CASSPQTGSETQYF. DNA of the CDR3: TGTGCCAGCAGCCCGCAGACAGGGTCGGAGACCCAGTACTTC. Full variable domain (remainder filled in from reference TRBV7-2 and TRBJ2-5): GAGVSQSPSNKVTEKGKDVELRCDPISGHTALYWYRQSLGQGLEFLIYFQGNSAPDKSGLPSDRFSAERTGGSVSTLTIQRTQQEDSAVYLCASSPQTGSETQYFGPGTRLLVL.